These T cell receptor beta chains were read from a single sample in a study of response to subunit inactivated influenza vaccine. TCRdb reprocessed the RT-PCR reads via MiXCR and lists one record per CDR3 protein. The top ten hold around 9.6% of the sample, which has around 520,000 distinct CDR3 sequences, about 10% seen once. The sequencing here drew on PBMCs from blood, taken on the day of vaccination. The receptors originated from a man aged 45-65 years who received an inactivated influenza vaccine. Each CDR3 is given with its conserved first and last residue. The D gene is left open where the match is weak. Clone size appears in some rows only: once, few, many, or a class for an expanded clone.

clone_size: few; j_call: TRBJ2-7; v_call: TRBV10-3; d_call: TRBD2; cdr3_length: 19; cdr3_aa: CAISEYGLEGSGGSYEQYF; cdr3_nt: TGTGCCATCAGTGAGTACGGACTAGAAGGGTCCGGAGGCTCCTACGAGCAGTACTTC
clone_size: few; j_call: TRBJ2-5; v_call: TRBV20-1; d_call: TRBD1; cdr3_length: 15; cdr3_aa: CSARPHRQGGETQYF; cdr3_nt: TGCAGTGCTAGACCGCACAGACAGGGTGGAGAGACCCAGTACTTC
clone_size: -; j_call: TRBJ1-2; v_call: TRBV18; d_call: -; cdr3_length: 17; cdr3_aa: CASSPQIGSSGTYGYTF; cdr3_nt: TGTGCCAGCTCACCACAGATCGGGTCGTCAGGGACCTATGGCTACACCTTC
clone_size: few; j_call: TRBJ2-5; v_call: TRBV14; d_call: -; cdr3_length: 14; cdr3_aa: CASSRDTIQETQYF; cdr3_nt: TGTGCCAGCAGCCGAGACACGATACAAGAGACCCAGTACTTC
clone_size: -; j_call: TRBJ2-1; v_call: TRBV12-3/TRBV12-4; d_call: TRBD1; cdr3_length: 16; cdr3_aa: CASSSRDRITNNEQFF; cdr3_nt: TGTGCCAGCAGTTCTAGGGACAGAATAACGAACAATGAGCAGTTCTTC
clone_size: -; j_call: TRBJ2-7; v_call: TRBV18; d_call: -; cdr3_length: 14; cdr3_aa: CASSPAEGSFEQYF; cdr3_nt: TGTGCCAGCTCACCTGCGGAGGGGAGCTTCGAGCAGTACTTC
clone_size: -; j_call: TRBJ1-6; v_call: TRBV6-1; d_call: -; cdr3_length: 15; cdr3_aa: CASRPADSRNSPLHF; cdr3_nt: TGTGCCAGCCGACCGGCGGACAGCAGAAATTCACCCCTCCACTTT
clone_size: -; j_call: TRBJ1-1; v_call: TRBV6-5; d_call: -; cdr3_length: 14; cdr3_aa: CASSYETPSTEAFF; cdr3_nt: TGTGCCAGCAGTTACGAGACCCCTAGCACTGAAGCTTTCTTT
clone_size: many; j_call: TRBJ2-7; v_call: TRBV5-6; d_call: -; cdr3_length: 13; cdr3_aa: CASSLVVGYEQYF; cdr3_nt: TGCGCCAGCAGCCTCGTGGTAGGGTACGAGCAGTACTTC
clone_size: -; j_call: TRBJ2-3; v_call: TRBV5-4; d_call: TRBD1; cdr3_length: 13; cdr3_aa: CASMDRVTDTQYF; cdr3_nt: TGTGCCAGCATGGACAGGGTAACAGATACGCAGTATTTT
clone_size: -; j_call: TRBJ2-7; v_call: TRBV6-2/TRBV6-3; d_call: TRBD2; cdr3_length: 13; cdr3_aa: CATAGLTTYEQYF; cdr3_nt: TGTGCCACCGCGGGACTAACGACCTACGAGCAGTACTTC
clone_size: few; j_call: TRBJ2-7; v_call: TRBV18; d_call: -; cdr3_length: 13; cdr3_aa: CASSPPFSYEQYF; cdr3_nt: TGTGCCAGCTCACCACCATTCTCCTACGAGCAGTACTTC
clone_size: few; j_call: TRBJ2-7; v_call: TRBV11-1; d_call: -; cdr3_length: 19; cdr3_aa: CASSSTQGRASDSSYEQYF; cdr3_nt: TGTGCCAGCAGCTCGACACAGGGGAGGGCTAGCGACAGCTCCTACGAGCAGTACTTC
clone_size: few; j_call: TRBJ2-3; v_call: TRBV20-1; d_call: TRBD1; cdr3_length: 12; cdr3_aa: CSGDRFTDTQYF; cdr3_nt: TGCAGTGGGGACAGGTTCACAGATACGCAGTATTTT
clone_size: many; j_call: TRBJ1-6; v_call: TRBV21-1; d_call: -; cdr3_length: 16; cdr3_aa: CASSKEKGEENSPLHF; cdr3_nt: TGTGCCAGCAGCAAAGAGAAGGGGGAGGAAAATTCACCCCTCCACTTT
clone_size: -; j_call: TRBJ1-2; v_call: TRBV9; d_call: TRBD1; cdr3_length: 15; cdr3_aa: CASSVEGTGAYGYTF; cdr3_nt: TGTGCCAGCAGCGTAGAGGGGACAGGGGCCTATGGCTACACCTTC